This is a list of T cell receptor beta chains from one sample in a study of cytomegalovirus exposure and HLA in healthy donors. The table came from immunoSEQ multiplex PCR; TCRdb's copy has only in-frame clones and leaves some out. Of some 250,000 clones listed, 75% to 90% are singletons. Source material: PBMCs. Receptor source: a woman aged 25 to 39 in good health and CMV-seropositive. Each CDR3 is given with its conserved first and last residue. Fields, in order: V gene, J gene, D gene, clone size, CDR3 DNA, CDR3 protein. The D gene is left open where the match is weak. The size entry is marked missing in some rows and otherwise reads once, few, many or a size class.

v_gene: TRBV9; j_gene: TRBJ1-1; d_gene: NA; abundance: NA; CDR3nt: TGTGCCAGCAGCGTCGAAACTACCACTGAAGCTTTCTTT; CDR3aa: CASSVETTTEAFF
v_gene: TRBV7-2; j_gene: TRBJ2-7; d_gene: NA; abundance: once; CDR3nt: TGTGCCAGCAGCTTAGGGGGGAGGCCCTACGAGCAGTACTTC; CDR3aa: CASSLGGRPYEQYF
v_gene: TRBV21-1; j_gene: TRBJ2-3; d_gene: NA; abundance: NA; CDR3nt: TGTGCCAGCAGGGGCCACAACACAGATACGCAGTATTTT; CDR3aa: CASRGHNTDTQYF
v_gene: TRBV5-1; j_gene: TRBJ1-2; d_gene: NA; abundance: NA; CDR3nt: TGCGCCAGCAGCTTGGAGAGACAGAACTATGGCTACACCTTC; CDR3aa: CASSLERQNYGYTF
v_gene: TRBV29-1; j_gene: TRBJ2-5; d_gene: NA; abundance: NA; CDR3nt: TGCAGCGTTGCTGGGAGCTCCATAGAGACCCAGTACTTC; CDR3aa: CSVAGSSIETQYF
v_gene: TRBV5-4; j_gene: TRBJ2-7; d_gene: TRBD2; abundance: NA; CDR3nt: TGTGCCAGCAGCGTCGGACTAGCGGGAATCTACGAGCAGTACTTC; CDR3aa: CASSVGLAGIYEQYF
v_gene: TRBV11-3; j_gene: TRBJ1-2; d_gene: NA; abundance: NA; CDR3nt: TGTGCCAGCAGCTCAAATCAGGGTGAAGGTTTTAATTATGGCTACACCTTC; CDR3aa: CASSSNQGEGFNYGYTF
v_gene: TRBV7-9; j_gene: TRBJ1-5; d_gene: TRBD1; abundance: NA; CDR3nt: TGTGCCAGCAGCCGGACAGGGGAGAGCAATCAGCCCCAGCATTTT; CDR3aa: CASSRTGESNQPQHF
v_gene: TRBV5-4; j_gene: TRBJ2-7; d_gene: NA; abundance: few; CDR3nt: TGTGCCAGCAGCCCGGGCCTGGCCGGGGAAGTCTACGAGCAGTACTTC; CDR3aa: CASSPGLAGEVYEQYF
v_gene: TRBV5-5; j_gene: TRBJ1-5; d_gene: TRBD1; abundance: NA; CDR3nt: TGTGCCAGCAGCTTGCAGCCGGGACAGGGGGCAAGGCAGCCCCAGCATTTT; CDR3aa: CASSLQPGQGARQPQHF
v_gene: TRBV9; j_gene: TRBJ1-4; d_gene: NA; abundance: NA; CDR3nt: TGTGCCAGCAGCGGTGGCATCAAGGGGGAAAAACTGTTTTTT; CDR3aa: CASSGGIKGEKLFF
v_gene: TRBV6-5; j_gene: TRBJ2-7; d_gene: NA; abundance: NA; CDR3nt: TGTGCCAGCAGTAGTCGGGAACGCGCCTACGAGCAGTACTTC; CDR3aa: CASSSRERAYEQYF
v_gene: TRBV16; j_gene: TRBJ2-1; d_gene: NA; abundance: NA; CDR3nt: TGTGCCAGCAGCCAATTTGTTGACTCAGTTACCTACAATGAGCAGTTCTTC; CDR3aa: CASSQFVDSVTYNEQFF